What follows are 15 T cell receptor beta chains derived from one specimen sequenced in a study of beta chain features in type 1 diabetes. No antigen has been assigned to these receptors. The sequenced template was cDNA made from the entire isolated RNA. Generated by immunoSEQ multiplex PCR, the TCRdb table keeps only in-frame clones and is missing some. The sample consists of roughly 280,000 clones, about 23% of them appearing once. Study-level findings and limits: Shorter TCRB CDR3s, moderately but significantly so, marked every one of the four CD4+ subsets in Type 1 diabetes patients.

The sample comprised naive CD4+ T cells from blood. These receptors were taken from a woman in her 30s with type 1 diabetes.

The sample holds a few counts of this clone. J is TRBJ2-7 and V is TRBV9, with 10 bases matching TRBD2. This CDR3 spans 16 amino acids. Germline V gene sequence: CDR1 SGDLS, CDR2 YYNGEE. V was clipped by 0 bases and J by 0 bases; unmatched bases: 3. DNA of the CDR3: TGTGCCAGCAGCGTAGATGCTAGCGGGAGCTCCTACGAGCAGTACTTC. It encodes CASSVDASGSSYEQYF. Using reference TRBV9 and TRBJ2-7 for the parts outside the CDR3, the full variable domain is DSGVTQTPKHLITATGQRVTLRCSPRSGDLSVYWYQQSLDQGLQFLIQYYNGEERAKGNILERFSAQQFPDLHSELNLSSLELGDSALYFCASSVDASGSSYEQYFGPGTRLTVT.

The chain joins TRBV5-6 to TRBJ2-2; no clear D. Trimming left V 1 base short and J 4 bases short, with 11 bases between. The CDR3 loop spans 15 amino acids. Germline lookup yields CDR1 SGHDT and CDR2 YYEEEE. The CDR3 DNA reads TGTGCCAGCAGCTTGTTCGAGTTAAGCACCGGGGAGCTGTTTTTT. Protein sequence: CASSLFELSTGELFF.

This clone was counted between two and nine times. This chain connects TRBV11-2 to TRBJ2-7; the match to TRBD2 covers 10 bases. V shed 5 bases, J shed 0 bases, and the junction held 4 bases outside the gene matches. The CDR3 is made up of 15 amino acids. Per germline, CDR1 SGHAT and CDR2 FQNNGV. The CDR3 sequence: CASSVSSGSSYEQYF. The CDR3 region has the DNA TGTGCCAGCAGCGTCTCTAGCGGGAGCTCCTACGAGCAGTACTTC.

The CDR3 here is CSAGLAEYNEQFF. DNA of the CDR3: TGCAGCGCTGGACTAGCGGAATACAATGAGCAGTTCTTC. V and J are TRBV29-1 and TRBJ2-1; 10 bases match TRBD2. With V trimmed by 7 bases and J by 4 bases, 4 bases remained unmatched. Per the germline V gene, CDR1 is SQVTM and CDR2 is ANQGSEA. This CDR3 is 13 amino acids long.

In its sample, this clone was seen a few times. The chain's CDR3 is CASSRGAVQYEQYF. DNA of the CDR3: TGTGCCAGCAGCCGAGGTGCGGTTCAGTACGAGCAGTACTTC. V usage is TRBV7-2 and J usage is TRBJ2-7; no clear D. The CDR3 totals 14 residues. Per germline, CDR1 SGHTA and CDR2 FQGNSA. V lost 5 bases and J 4 bases, leaving 15 bases between the germline ends.

This clone has a handful of counts. V usage is TRBV29-1 and J usage is TRBJ1-4, with D uncertain. Trimming took 3 bases from V and 0 from J, leaving 8 bases between them. The CDR3 runs 14 residues. CDR1 is SQVTM and CDR2 is ANQGSEA in the germline V gene. CDR3 DNA sequence: TGCAGCGTTGAGAGGTTTGCAACTAATGAAAAACTGTTTTTT. Protein sequence: CSVERFATNEKLFF.

This clone was seen only a few times. The chain links TRBV5-4 to TRBJ2-3; weak D call: TRBD2 (5 bases). There are 15 residues in the CDR3. The germline V and J ends were trimmed by 0 bases and 0 bases, with 8 bases remaining between them. Germline V gene lookup returns CDR1 SGHNT and CDR2 YYREEE (reference sequence). As DNA, the CDR3 is TGTGCCAGCAGCTTGGGAGGGAGAAGCACAGATACGCAGTATTTT. Its protein product is CASSLGGRSTDTQYF.

This clone was recorded a few times. The CDR3 coding sequence is TGTGCCAGCAGATATCCCGGACTAGCGGGAGGGCCGGGGAATGAGCAGTTCTTC. It specifies CASRYPGLAGGPGNEQFF. The gene calls are TRBV28 and TRBJ2-1, with 15 nucleotides matching TRBD2. CDR1 is MDHEN, CDR2 SYDVKM, per germline. The CDR3 loop spans 18 amino acids. V lost 6 bases to trimming and J lost 7 bases; unmatched junction nucleotides: 13.

The V call is TRBV6-5, the J call TRBJ2-7, with 12 bases identical to TRBD1. The CDR3 has 15 amino acids. V was pared by 1 base and J by 4 bases, with 2 bases of the junction left unmatched. Germline assignment: CDR1 MNHEY and CDR2 SVGAGI. The CDR3 loop reads CASSYWDRGRYEQYF. CDR3 bases: TGTGCCAGCAGTTACTGGGACAGGGGGCGGTACGAGCAGTACTTC.

The rearrangement uses TRBV11-1 and TRBJ2-7; 9 nucleotides match TRBD1. CDR1 and CDR2 from the germline V gene are SGHAT and FQDESV (reference sequence). V gave up 1 base and J gave up 3 bases; unmatched junction bases: 4. The CDR3 is made up of 15 amino acids. The chain's CDR3 is CASSLGGTGLYEQYF. The CDR3 coding sequence is TGTGCCAGCAGCTTAGGTGGGACAGGGCTCTACGAGCAGTACTTC.

The CDR3 sequence: CASSLGPFGGRARETQYF. For the CDR3, the DNA is TGTGCCAGCAGCTTAGGCCCGTTTGGCGGGAGGGCCCGGGAGACCCAGTACTTC. The chain combines TRBV11-2 with TRBJ2-5; 9 bases map to TRBD2. V lost 1 base, J lost 5 bases, and 14 bases stayed unmatched. Germline loops: CDR1 SGHAT, CDR2 FQNNGV. The CDR3 length is 18 residues. Filled out from reference TRBV11-2 and TRBJ2-5, the complete variable domain reads EAGVAQSPRYKIIEKRQSVAFWCNPISGHATLYWYQQILGQGPKLLIQFQNNGVVDDSQLPKDRFSAERLKGVDSTLKIQPAKLEDSAVYLCASSLGPFGGRARETQYFGPGTRLLVL.

This sequence joins TRBV29-1 and TRBJ2-7, with 10 bases identical to TRBD2. The junction had 9 bases not matched to a gene; V was cut back by 7 bases and J by 3 bases. Germline CDR1 is SQVTM and CDR2 is ANQGSEA. This CDR3 spans 14 amino acids. The DNA of the CDR3 is TGCAGCGCCGGACCTAGCGGGAGTAACTACGAGCAGTACTTC. It translates to CSAGPSGSNYEQYF.

The J gene is TRBJ2-1, the V gene TRBV5-1; 14 nucleotides match TRBD2. The CDR3 contains 15 residues. V was pared by 3 bases and J by 9 bases, with 5 bases of the junction left unmatched. CDR1 SGHRS and CDR2 YFSETQ come from the germline V gene. In DNA, the CDR3 is TGCGCCAGCAGCTCGGGACTAGCGGGAGCAAGTGAGCAGTTCTTC. The encoded protein is CASSSGLAGASEQFF. The full variable domain, its missing parts supplied by reference TRBV5-1 and TRBJ2-1, is KAGVTQTPRYLIKTRGQQVTLSCSPISGHRSVSWYQQTPGQGLQFLFEYFSETQRNKGNFPGRFSGRQFSNSRSEMNVSTLELGDSALYLCASSSGLAGASEQFFGPGTRLTVL.

The genes are TRBV25-1 and TRBJ2-2, with 8 nucleotides matching TRBD2. The trim removed 5 bases at V and 3 bases at J, leaving 5 bases unmatched. The germline V gene has CDR1 MGHDK and CDR2 SYGVNS. The CDR3 has 15 residues. CDR3 loop: CASSLTLADTGELFF. CDR3 bases: TGTGCCAGCAGTTTGACACTAGCGGACACCGGGGAGCTGTTTTTT. Full variable domain (missing parts from reference TRBV25-1 and TRBJ2-2): EADIYQTPRYLVIGTGKKITLECSQTMGHDKMYWYQQDPGMELHLIHYSYGVNSTEKGDLSSESTVSRIRTEHFPLTLESARPSHTSQYLCASSLTLADTGELFFGEGSRLTVL.

This clone was seen once. V gene TRBV11-3 combines with J gene TRBJ2-1; 10 nucleotides align to TRBD2. Germline V lookup: CDR1 SGHNT, CDR2 YENEEA. The trim removed 3 bases at V and 5 bases at J, leaving 7 bases unmatched. This CDR3 is 16 amino acids long. CDR3 amino acids: CASSLSSGSWDNEQFF. The CDR3 nucleotides read TGTGCCAGCAGCTTGTCTAGCGGGAGTTGGGACAATGAGCAGTTCTTC.